This is a list of T cell receptor beta chains from one sample in a study of CD8+ T cells in alopecia areata. Assay used: immunoSEQ multiplex PCR; TCRdb lists only in-frame clones, some missing. This sample yields more than 95,000 clones, of which 55% to 65% are seen a single time; roughly 2.8% belongs to the top ten. Sequencing input: CD4+ T cells sorted from blood. The source is a human donor in good health. Both conserved end residues are part of each CDR3. D genes are given only for firm matches. The size entry is marked missing in some rows and otherwise reads once, few, many or a size class.

-,-,TRBJ2-3,TRBV29-1,TGCAGCGTGGTAAGGGGGGAGATTTCTAGCACAGATACGCAGTATTTT,CSVVRGEISSTDTQYF
-,-,TRBJ1-4,TRBV2,TGTGCCAGCAGTGTCGAGGGAGCAACTAATGAAAAACTGTTTTTT,CASSVEGATNEKLFF
few,TRBD1,TRBJ2-5,TRBV5-4,TGTGCCAGCAGCTCCGGGACAGGGATGGAGACCCAGTACTTC,CASSSGTGMETQYF
-,-,TRBJ1-1,TRBV30,TGTGCCTGGAGTGTCACTGCGAACACTGAAGCTTTCTTT,CAWSVTANTEAFF
-,-,TRBJ1-5,TRBV30,TGTGCCTGGGGGACGGTTAGCAATCAGCCCCAGCATTTT,CAWGTVSNQPQHF
-,-,TRBJ2-3,TRBV7-2,TGTGCCAGCAGTTCGTACACAGATACGCAGTATTTT,CASSSYTDTQYF
-,-,TRBJ2-1,TRBV4-1,TGCGCCAGCAACACACGGCCCTCCTACAATGAGCAGTTCTTC,CASNTRPSYNEQFF
-,-,TRBJ2-7,TRBV6-5,TGTGCCGTCAAATTACGGCCGGGCTACGAGCAGTACTTC,CAVKLRPGYEQYF
-,-,TRBJ1-4,TRBV2,TGTGCCAGCAACCTGGGGACGATTCTGTTTTTT,CASNLGTILFF
-,TRBD1,TRBJ1-4,TRBV25-1,TGTGCCAGCAGCGACCGGGACAGTAATGAAAAACTGTTTTTT,CASSDRDSNEKLFF
-,-,TRBJ1-3,TRBV6-5,TGTGCCAGCAGAAGAGAGCGCTCTGGAAACACCATATATTTT,CASRRERSGNTIYF
-,-,TRBJ1-3,TRBV25-1,TGTGCCAGCAGTTCTCTTGGAAACACCATATATTTT,CASSSLGNTIYF
few,-,TRBJ2-5,TRBV29-1,TGCAGCGGGGGGTACCAAGAGACCCAGTACTTC,CSGGYQETQYF
few,TRBD1,TRBJ1-2,TRBV23-1,TGCGCCAGCAGTCACCCCGGTCAGGGGGCATGTGGCTACACCTTC,CASSHPGQGACGYTF
few,TRBD1,TRBJ2-3,TRBV7-9,TGTGCCAGCAGCTTAGCAGCAGGGGGCGGGTCAGATACGCAGTATTTT,CASSLAAGGGSDTQYF
few,-,TRBJ2-4,TRBV5-4,TGTGCCAGCAGCTTGGCCGCTGGGGCTGGAAACATTCAGTACTTC,CASSLAAGAGNIQYF
-,-,TRBJ1-2,TRBV14,TGTGCCAGCAGCCAAGAGGGATACGGCTACACCTTC,CASSQEGYGYTF
-,-,TRBJ2-5,TRBV9,TGTGCCAGCAGCGGGGGAGGAACAGGGGAGACCCAGTACTTC,CASSGGGTGETQYF
-,TRBD2,TRBJ2-3,TRBV4-1,TGCGCCAGCAGCCAAGGTGGGACTAGCCAGGATACGCAGTATTTT,CASSQGGTSQDTQYF
-,-,TRBJ1-2,TRBV30,TGTGCCTGGAGTTGGAGTTTTAACTATGGCTACACCTTC,CAWSWSFNYGYTF
-,-,TRBJ2-7,TRBV5-1,TGCGCCAGCAGTTCCGACAGCCGTCTCTACGAGCAGTACTTC,CASSSDSRLYEQYF
-,-,TRBJ1-4,TRBV2,TGTGCCAGCAGAAGGGTCCAGTGGACTAATGAAAAACTGTTTTTT,CASRRVQWTNEKLFF
-,TRBD2,TRBJ2-3,TRBV7-2,TGTGCCAGCAGCCCACACGGATCTAGCGGGATCACAGATACGCAGTATTTT,CASSPHGSSGITDTQYF
-,-,TRBJ1-2,TRBV25-1,TGTGCCAGCAGTTCTATTACTGAGGGGCATGGCTACACCTTC,CASSSITEGHGYTF
-,-,TRBJ1-5,TRBV30,TGTGCCTGGAGCCAGACAGTAAATCAGCCCCAGCATTTT,CAWSQTVNQPQHF
-,-,TRBJ2-6,TRBV2,TGTGCCAGCAGTCCAGGGGCGAATGGGGCCAACGTCCTGACTTTC,CASSPGANGANVLTF
-,TRBD1,TRBJ2-7,TRBV7-3,TGTGCCAGCAGCTTAACAGGGACAGGACCCTACGAGCAGTACTTC,CASSLTGTGPYEQYF
-,-,TRBJ1-1,TRBV5-1,TGCGCCAGCAGCCTGGGGACGAACCCTGAAGCTTTCTTT,CASSLGTNPEAFF
-,-,TRBJ2-7,TRBV15,TGTGCCACCAGCAGAGATCCAGGGGTCGAGCAGTACTTC,CATSRDPGVEQYF
once,TRBD2,TRBJ2-3,TRBV5-4,TGTGCCAGCAGCATCAGACTAGCAGGCACTATAGATACGCAGTATTTT,CASSIRLAGTIDTQYF
-,-,TRBJ2-3,TRBV7-3,TGTGCCAGCAGCTTCTCCTGGGGGTGGGATACGCAGTATTTT,CASSFSWGWDTQYF
few,TRBD2,TRBJ2-2,TRBV29-1,TGCAGCGTGGGGATGGGACTAGTCACCGGGGAGCTGTTTTTT,CSVGMGLVTGELFF
few,-,TRBJ1-3,TRBV6-6,TGTGCCAGCAGTCAAATTGGAAACACCATATATTTT,CASSQIGNTIYF
-,-,TRBJ1-1,TRBV25-1,TGTGCCAGCAGTGAATTGTGGAACACTGAAGCTTTCTTT,CASSELWNTEAFF
-,-,TRBJ2-1,TRBV5-4,TGTGCCAGCAGCCCTGATGCGGTCTACAATGAGCAGTTCTTC,CASSPDAVYNEQFF
many,-,TRBJ2-7,TRBV7-8,TGTGCCAGCAGCTTAAACCTGGGCTCCTACGAGCAGTACTTC,CASSLNLGSYEQYF
-,-,TRBJ1-1,TRBV5-1,TGCGCCAGCAGCTTGACTGCCGACAGTGAAGCTTTCTTT,CASSLTADSEAFF
few,-,TRBJ2-3,TRBV10-3,TGTGCCATCCTGGGCGGGAGCACAGATACGCAGTATTTT,CAILGGSTDTQYF
-,-,TRBJ1-1,TRBV7-9,TGTGCCAGCAGCTCCAATTATGGGAACACTGAAGCTTTCTTT,CASSSNYGNTEAFF
-,-,TRBJ2-5,TRBV12-5,TGTGCTAGTGGTCGGGAAGAGACCCAGTACTTC,CASGREETQYF
-,-,TRBJ1-1,TRBV18,TGTGCCAGCTCAGGACGACAGACTACTGAAGCTTTCTTT,CASSGRQTTEAFF
-,-,TRBJ1-2,TRBV30,TGTGCCTGGGCTCGGGACCGGAATGACTATGGCTACACCTTC,CAWARDRNDYGYTF
-,-,TRBJ1-5,TRBV25-1,TGTGCCAGCAGTGAAGGTGAGAGCAATCAGCCCCAGCATTTT,CASSEGESNQPQHF
-,-,TRBJ1-5,TRBV19,TGTGCCAGTAGCATAGACAGCACGAATCAGCCCCAGCATTTT,CASSIDSTNQPQHF
-,-,TRBJ2-5,TRBV5-1,TGCGCCAGCAGCTTAGTCGTCACAGCACTTGGCGTAGAGACCCAGTACTTC,CASSLVVTALGVETQYF
-,TRBD2,TRBJ2-5,TRBV5-1,TGCGCCAGCAGCCTTGGACTAGCGGGGGCCCCTCAAGAGACCCAGTACTTC,CASSLGLAGAPQETQYF
few,-,TRBJ2-3,TRBV5-6,TGTGCCAGCTATTACTGGGCATTAAGGCCAGATACGCAGTATTTT,CASYYWALRPDTQYF
few,TRBD1,TRBJ1-4,TRBV4-1,TGCGCCAGCAGCCAAGAAAGGTCAGGACAGGGGCGAAAATCTACTAATGAAAAACTGTTTTTT,CASSQERSGQGRKSTNEKLFF
few,TRBD1,TRBJ1-1,TRBV5-1,TGCGCCAGCAGCCTCGACAGGGGGCAGGTGGGCACTGAAGCTTTCTTT,CASSLDRGQVGTEAFF
few,TRBD1,TRBJ1-6,TRBV7-6,TGTGCCAGCAGCTCAGGGGGGCTGATTAATTCACCCCTCCACTTT,CASSSGGLINSPLHF
-,TRBD2,TRBJ2-1,TRBV2,TGTGCCAGCAGTGGGACTAGCGGGGCCTACAATGAGCAGTTCTTC,CASSGTSGAYNEQFF
few,-,TRBJ2-7,TRBV29-1,TGCAGCGTCCGAAGGGGGTACGAGCAGTACTTC,CSVRRGYEQYF
few,TRBD2,TRBJ2-1,TRBV6-1,TGTGCCAGCAGTCAGACTAGCGGGGGGCGTATCTTC,CASSQTSGGRIF
-,-,TRBJ2-5,TRBV5-4,TGTGCCAGCAGCCCCGCTGGGTCGATGATAGAGACCCAGTACTTC,CASSPAGSMIETQYF
few,TRBD2,TRBJ2-1,TRBV29-1,TGCAGCGTTGAGCCCGGGACTAGCTACAATGAGCAGTTCTTC,CSVEPGTSYNEQFF
-,TRBD1,TRBJ2-7,TRBV11-2,TGTGCCAGCAGCCCAGCACGGGACAGGGCTACCCACGAGCAGTACTTC,CASSPARDRATHEQYF
-,-,TRBJ2-2,TRBV23-1,TGCGCCCCCTTGACCGGGGAGCTGTTTTTT,CAPLTGELFF